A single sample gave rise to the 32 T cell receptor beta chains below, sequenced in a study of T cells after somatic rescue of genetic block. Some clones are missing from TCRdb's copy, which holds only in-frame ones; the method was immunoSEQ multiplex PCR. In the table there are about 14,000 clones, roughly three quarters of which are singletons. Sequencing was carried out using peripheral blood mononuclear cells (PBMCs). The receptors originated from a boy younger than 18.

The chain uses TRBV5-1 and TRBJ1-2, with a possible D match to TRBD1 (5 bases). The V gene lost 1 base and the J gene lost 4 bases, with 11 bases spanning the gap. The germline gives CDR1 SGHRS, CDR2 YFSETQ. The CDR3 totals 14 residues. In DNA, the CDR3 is TGCGCCAGCAGCTTGATTGAGGGGATCTATGGCTACACCTTC. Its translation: CASSLIEGIYGYTF. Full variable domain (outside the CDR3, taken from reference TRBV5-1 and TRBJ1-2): KAGVTQTPRYLIKTRGQQVTLSCSPISGHRSVSWYQQTPGQGLQFLFEYFSETQRNKGNFPGRFSGRQFSNSRSEMNVSTLELGDSALYLCASSLIEGIYGYTFGSGTRLTVV.

The CDR3 loop is CASSQSRKTYGYTF. CDR3 nucleotides: TGCGCCAGCAGTCAATCGCGAAAGACCTATGGCTACACCTTC. The rearrangement uses TRBV10-1 and TRBJ1-2; D ambiguous. Looked up from germline, CDR1 is WNHNN and CDR2 is SYGVQD (reference sequence). The V and J ends lost 5 bases and 4 bases respectively, with 14 bases between them. The CDR3 is 14 amino acids.

The CDR3 coding sequence is TGTGCCATCAGTGAAATGGAGAACTATGGCTACACCTTC. It specifies CAISEMENYGYTF. J is TRBJ1-2 and V is TRBV10-3; no clear D gene. This CDR3 has 13 residues. V gave up 3 bases and J gave up 2 bases, with 7 bases separating them. CDR1 is ENHRY and CDR2 is SYGVKD in the germline V gene.

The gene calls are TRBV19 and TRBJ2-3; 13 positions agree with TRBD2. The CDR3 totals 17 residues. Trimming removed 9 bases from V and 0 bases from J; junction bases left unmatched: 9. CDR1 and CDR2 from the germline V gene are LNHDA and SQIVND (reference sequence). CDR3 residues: CARKPGLAGKSTDTQYF. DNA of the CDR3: TGTGCCAGAAAACCGGGACTAGCGGGAAAGAGCACAGATACGCAGTATTTT.

CDR3 coding DNA: TGTGCCAGCTCCCAGACAGCCTGGTATGAAAAACTGTTTTTT. Protein: CASSQTAWYEKLFF. The gene calls are TRBV18 and TRBJ1-4; a possible D gene is TRBD1 (5 bases). This CDR3 is 14 amino acids long. Trimming stripped 6 bases from V and 6 bases from J, with 14 bases between. CDR1 is KGHSH, CDR2 LQKENI, per germline.

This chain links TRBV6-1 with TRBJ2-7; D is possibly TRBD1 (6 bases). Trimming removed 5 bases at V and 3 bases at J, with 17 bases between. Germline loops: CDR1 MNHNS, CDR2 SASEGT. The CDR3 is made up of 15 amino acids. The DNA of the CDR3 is TGTGCCAGCAGTAGAAGGACAGTCCTTTACTACGAGCAGTACTTC. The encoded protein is CASSRRTVLYYEQYF.

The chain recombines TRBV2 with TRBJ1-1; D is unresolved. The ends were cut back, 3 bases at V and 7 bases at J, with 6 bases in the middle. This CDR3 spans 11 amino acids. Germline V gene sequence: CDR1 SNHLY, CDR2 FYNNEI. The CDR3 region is CASSEGIEAFF. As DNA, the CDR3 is TGTGCCAGCAGTGAGGGGATTGAAGCTTTCTTT.

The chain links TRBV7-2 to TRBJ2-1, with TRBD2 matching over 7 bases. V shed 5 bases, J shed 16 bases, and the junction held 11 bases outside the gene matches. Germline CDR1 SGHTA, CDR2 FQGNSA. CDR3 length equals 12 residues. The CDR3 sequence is CASSRRLAPPFF. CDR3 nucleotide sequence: TGTGCCAGCAGCCGGAGACTAGCTCCTCCTTTCTTC.

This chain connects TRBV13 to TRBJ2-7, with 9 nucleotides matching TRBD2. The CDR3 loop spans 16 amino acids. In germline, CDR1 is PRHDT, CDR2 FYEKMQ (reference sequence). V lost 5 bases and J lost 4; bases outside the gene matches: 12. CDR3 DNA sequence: TGTGCCAGCAGCCTCTCCACCGCGGGAGGGCCATACGAGCAGTACTTC. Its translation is CASSLSTAGGPYEQYF.

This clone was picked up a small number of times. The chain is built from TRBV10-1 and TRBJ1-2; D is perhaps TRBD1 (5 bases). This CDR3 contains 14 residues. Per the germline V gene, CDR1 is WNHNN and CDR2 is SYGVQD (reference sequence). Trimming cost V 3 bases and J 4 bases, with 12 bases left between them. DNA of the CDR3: TGCGCCAGCAGTGAAATAGGTGGGGGCTATGGCTACACCTTC. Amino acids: CASSEIGGGYGYTF.

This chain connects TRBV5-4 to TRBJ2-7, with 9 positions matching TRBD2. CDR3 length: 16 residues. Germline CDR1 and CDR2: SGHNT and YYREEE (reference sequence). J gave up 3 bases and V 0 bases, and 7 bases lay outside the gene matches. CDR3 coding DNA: TGTGCCAGCAGCTTGGCCAGTCTAGCGGGGCACTACGAGCAGTACTTC. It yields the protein CASSLASLAGHYEQYF. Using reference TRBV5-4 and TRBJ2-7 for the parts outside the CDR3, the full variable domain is ETGVTQSPTHLIKTRGQQVTLRCSSQSGHNTVSWYQQALGQGPQFIFQYYREEENGRGNFPPRFSGLQFPNYSSELNVNALELDDSALYLCASSLASLAGHYEQYFGPGTRLTVT.

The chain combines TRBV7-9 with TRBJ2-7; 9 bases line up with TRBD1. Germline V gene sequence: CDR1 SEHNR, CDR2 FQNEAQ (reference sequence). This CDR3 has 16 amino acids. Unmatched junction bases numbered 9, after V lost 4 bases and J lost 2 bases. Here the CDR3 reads CASSSPRDRDPYEQYF. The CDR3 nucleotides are TGTGCCAGCAGCTCACCCCGGGACAGGGACCCCTACGAGCAGTACTTC. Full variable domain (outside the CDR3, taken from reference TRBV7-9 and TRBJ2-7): DTGVSQNPRHKITKRGQNVTFRCDPISEHNRLYWYRQTLGQGPEFLTYFQNEAQLEKSRLLSDRFSAERPKGSFSTLEIQRTEQGDSAMYLCASSSPRDRDPYEQYFGPGTRLTVT.

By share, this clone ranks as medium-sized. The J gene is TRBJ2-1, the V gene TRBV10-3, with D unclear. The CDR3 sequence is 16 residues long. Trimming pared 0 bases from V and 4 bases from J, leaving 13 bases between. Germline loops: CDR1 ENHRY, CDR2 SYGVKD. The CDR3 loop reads CAISESMAPPYNEQFF. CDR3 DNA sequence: TGTGCCATCAGTGAGTCAATGGCTCCACCTTACAATGAGCAGTTCTTC.

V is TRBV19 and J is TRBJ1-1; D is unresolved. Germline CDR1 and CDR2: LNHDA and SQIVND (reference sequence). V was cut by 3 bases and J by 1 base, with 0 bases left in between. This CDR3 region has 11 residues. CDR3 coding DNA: TGTGCCAGTAGTATGAACACTGAAGCTTTCTTT. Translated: CASSMNTEAFF. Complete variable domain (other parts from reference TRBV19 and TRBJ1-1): DGGITQSPKYLFRKEGQNVTLSCEQNLNHDAMYWYRQDPGQGLRLIYYSQIVNDFQKGDIAEGYSVSREKKESFPLTVTSAQKNPTAFYLCASSMNTEAFFGQGTRLTVV.

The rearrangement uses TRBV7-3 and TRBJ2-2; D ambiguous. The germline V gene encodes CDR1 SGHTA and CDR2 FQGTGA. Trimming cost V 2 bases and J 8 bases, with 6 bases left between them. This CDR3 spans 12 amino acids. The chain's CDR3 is CASSLRGGELFF. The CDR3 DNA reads TGTGCCAGCAGCTTACGTGGAGGGGAGCTGTTTTTT.

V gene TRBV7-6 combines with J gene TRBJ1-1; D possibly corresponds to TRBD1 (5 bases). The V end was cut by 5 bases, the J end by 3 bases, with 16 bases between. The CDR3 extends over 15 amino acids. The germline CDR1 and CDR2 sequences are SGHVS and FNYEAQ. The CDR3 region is CASSQTKGKDTEAFF. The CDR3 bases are TGTGCCAGCAGCCAGACTAAGGGGAAGGACACTGAAGCTTTCTTT.

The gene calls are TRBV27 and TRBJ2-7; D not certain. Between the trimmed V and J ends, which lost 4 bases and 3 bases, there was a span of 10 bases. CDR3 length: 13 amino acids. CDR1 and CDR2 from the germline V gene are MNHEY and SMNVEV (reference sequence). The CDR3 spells CASSSTWHYEQYF. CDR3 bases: TGTGCCAGCAGTTCCACGTGGCACTACGAGCAGTACTTC.

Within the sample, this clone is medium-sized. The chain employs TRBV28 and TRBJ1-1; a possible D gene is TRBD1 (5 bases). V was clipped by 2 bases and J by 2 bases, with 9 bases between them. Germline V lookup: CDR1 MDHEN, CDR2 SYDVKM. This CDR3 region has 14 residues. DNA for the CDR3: TGTGCCAGCAGTTTACACAGGTTTAACACTGAAGCTTTCTTT. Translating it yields CASSLHRFNTEAFF.

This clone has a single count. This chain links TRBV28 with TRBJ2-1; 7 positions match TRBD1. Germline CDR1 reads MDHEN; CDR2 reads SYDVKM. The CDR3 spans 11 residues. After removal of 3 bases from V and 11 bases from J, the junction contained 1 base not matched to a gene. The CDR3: CASSLGQKQFF. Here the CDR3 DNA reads TGTGCCAGCAGTTTGGGACAGAAGCAGTTCTTC.

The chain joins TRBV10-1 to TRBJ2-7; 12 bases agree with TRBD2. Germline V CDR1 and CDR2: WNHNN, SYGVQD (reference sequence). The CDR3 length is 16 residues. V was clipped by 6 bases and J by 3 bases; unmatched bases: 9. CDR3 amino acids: CASSVGLAGGIYEQYF. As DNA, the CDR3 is TGCGCCAGCAGCGTTGGGCTAGCGGGAGGGATCTACGAGCAGTACTTC.

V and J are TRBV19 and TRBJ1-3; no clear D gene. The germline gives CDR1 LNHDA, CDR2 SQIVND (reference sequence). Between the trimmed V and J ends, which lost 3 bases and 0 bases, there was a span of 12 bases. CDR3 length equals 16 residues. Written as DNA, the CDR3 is TGTGCCAGTAGTATCCATCCACGGATCTCTGGAAACACCATATATTTT. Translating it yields CASSIHPRISGNTIYF.

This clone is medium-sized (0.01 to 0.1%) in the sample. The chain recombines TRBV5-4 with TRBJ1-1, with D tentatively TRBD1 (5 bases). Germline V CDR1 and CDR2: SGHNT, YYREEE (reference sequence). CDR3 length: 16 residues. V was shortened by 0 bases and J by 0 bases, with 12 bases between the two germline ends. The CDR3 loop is CASSLALGGMNTEAFF. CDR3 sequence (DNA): TGTGCCAGCAGCTTGGCGCTTGGGGGAATGAACACTGAAGCTTTCTTT.

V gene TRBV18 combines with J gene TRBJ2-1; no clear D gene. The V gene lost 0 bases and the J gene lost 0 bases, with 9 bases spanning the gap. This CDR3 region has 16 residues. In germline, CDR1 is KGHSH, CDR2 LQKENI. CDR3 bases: TGTGCCAGCTCACCACCATTGGCAGCCTCCTACAATGAGCAGTTCTTC. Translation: CASSPPLAASYNEQFF.

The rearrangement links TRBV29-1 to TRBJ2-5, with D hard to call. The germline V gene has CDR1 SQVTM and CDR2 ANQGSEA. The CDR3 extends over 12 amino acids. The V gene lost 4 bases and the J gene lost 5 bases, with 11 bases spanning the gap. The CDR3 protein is CSVVVTTETQYF. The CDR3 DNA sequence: TGCAGCGTTGTGGTCACAACGGAGACCCAGTACTTC.

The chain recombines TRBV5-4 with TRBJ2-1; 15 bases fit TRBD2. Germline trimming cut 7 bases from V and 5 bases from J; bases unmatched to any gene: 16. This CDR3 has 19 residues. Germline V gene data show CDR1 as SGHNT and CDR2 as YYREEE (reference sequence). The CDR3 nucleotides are TGTGCCAGCGGGCCGGGGACTAGCGGGAGGACAGGGACTCACAATGAGCAGTTCTTC. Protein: CASGPGTSGRTGTHNEQFF.

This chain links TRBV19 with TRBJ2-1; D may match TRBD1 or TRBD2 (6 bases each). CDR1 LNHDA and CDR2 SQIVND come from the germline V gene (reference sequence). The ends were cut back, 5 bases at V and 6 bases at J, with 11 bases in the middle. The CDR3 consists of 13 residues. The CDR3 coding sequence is TGTGCCAGTAGTCCCAAGGGGGGCAATGAGCAGTTCTTC. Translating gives CASSPKGGNEQFF.

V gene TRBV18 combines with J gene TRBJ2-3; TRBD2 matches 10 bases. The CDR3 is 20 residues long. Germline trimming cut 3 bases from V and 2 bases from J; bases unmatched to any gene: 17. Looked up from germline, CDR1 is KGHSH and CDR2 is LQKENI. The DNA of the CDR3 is TGTGCCAGCTCACCGAGCGGACGGCGGACTAGCGGTGAGACCACAGATACGCAGTATTTT. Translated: CASSPSGRRTSGETTDTQYF.

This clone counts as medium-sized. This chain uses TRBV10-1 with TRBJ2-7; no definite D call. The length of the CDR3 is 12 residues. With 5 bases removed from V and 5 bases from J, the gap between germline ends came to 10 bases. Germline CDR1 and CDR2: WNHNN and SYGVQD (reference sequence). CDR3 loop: CASSLCRDEQYF. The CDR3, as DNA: TGCGCCAGCAGTTTGTGCCGGGACGAGCAGTACTTC.

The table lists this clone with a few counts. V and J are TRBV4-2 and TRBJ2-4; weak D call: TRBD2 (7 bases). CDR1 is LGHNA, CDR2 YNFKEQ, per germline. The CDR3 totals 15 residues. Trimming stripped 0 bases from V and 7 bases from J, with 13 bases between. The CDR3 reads CASSQDTGGWNIQYF. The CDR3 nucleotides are TGTGCCAGCAGCCAAGACACGGGGGGCTGGAACATTCAGTACTTC.

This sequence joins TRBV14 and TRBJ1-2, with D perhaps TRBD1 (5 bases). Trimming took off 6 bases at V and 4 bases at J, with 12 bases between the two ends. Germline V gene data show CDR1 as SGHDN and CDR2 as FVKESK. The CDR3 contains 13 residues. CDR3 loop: CASSRGRAYGYTF. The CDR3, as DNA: TGTGCCAGCAGTCGGGGGAGGGCCTATGGCTACACCTTC.

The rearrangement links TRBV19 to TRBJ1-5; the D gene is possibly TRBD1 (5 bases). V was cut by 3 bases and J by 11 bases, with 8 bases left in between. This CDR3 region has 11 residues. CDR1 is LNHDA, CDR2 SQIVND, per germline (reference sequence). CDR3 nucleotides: TGTGCCAGTAGTATCGACAGTACCCAGCATTTT. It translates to CASSIDSTQHF. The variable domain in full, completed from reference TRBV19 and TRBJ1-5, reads DGGITQSPKYLFRKEGQNVTLSCEQNLNHDAMYWYRQDPGQGLRLIYYSQIVNDFQKGDIAEGYSVSREKKESFPLTVTSAQKNPTAFYLCASSIDSTQHFGDGTRLSIL.

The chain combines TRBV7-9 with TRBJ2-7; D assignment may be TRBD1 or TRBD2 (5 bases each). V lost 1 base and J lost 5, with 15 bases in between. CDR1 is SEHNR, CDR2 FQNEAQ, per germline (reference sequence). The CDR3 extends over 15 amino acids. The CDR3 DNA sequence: TGTGCCAGCAGCTTAGATGTTTGGTTGGGGGACGAGCAGTACTTC. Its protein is CASSLDVWLGDEQYF. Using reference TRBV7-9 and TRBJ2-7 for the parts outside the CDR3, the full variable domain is DTGVSQNPRHKITKRGQNVTFRCDPISEHNRLYWYRQTLGQGPEFLTYFQNEAQLEKSRLLSDRFSAERPKGSFSTLEIQRTEQGDSAMYLCASSLDVWLGDEQYFGPGTRLTVT.